A single sample is the source of the 21 T cell receptor beta chains below, sequenced in a study of CD8 T cells in ankylosing spondylitis. General study results and limits: A motif of eight or nine highly homologous TCR beta variants was seen as apparently characteristic of ankylosing spondylitis blood.

Each CDR3 protein is one row after TCRdb ran MiXCR on the 5' RACE reads. Seen here are over 600,000 distinct CDR3 sequences, over 15% observed once, and the top ten hold under 20%. Antigens for these TCRs are unknown. Sequencing was done on a sample of blood, either unsorted or a sorted T cell fraction (not recorded which). These receptors were collected from a male donor with ankylosing spondylitis.

This clonotype has more than one count but fewer than ten. The V call is TRBV29-1, the J call TRBJ2-1; 9 bases match TRBD1. Germline V gene lookup returns CDR1 SQVTM and CDR2 ANQGSEA. This CDR3 contains 11 residues. CDR3 region: CGTGTGNEQFF. The DNA for the CDR3 is TGCGGGACAGGGACTGGCAATGAGCAGTTCTTC.

V gene TRBV28 combines with J gene TRBJ1-1; unclear D gene. V lost 6 bases, J lost 3 bases, and 14 bases lay in between. Germline V gene lookup returns CDR1 MDHEN and CDR2 SYDVKM. This CDR3 region has 14 residues. CDR3 in amino acids: CASSPGGEDTEAFF. The DNA for the CDR3 is TGTGCCAGCAGCCCCGGTGGGGAGGACACTGAAGCTTTCTTT.

About this clonotype itself: The junction differs from germline at one of its ends, possibly a read error. V is TRBV5-5 and J is TRBJ2-7; the D gene is possibly TRBD2 (5 bases). The CDR3 runs to 15 residues. The germline V gene has CDR1 SGHKS and CDR2 YYEKEE (reference sequence). CDR3 in DNA: TGTGCCAGCAGCGACCCAACCAGACTATCCTCCGAGCAGTACTTC. Translating it yields CASSDPTRLSSEQYF.

The chain has TRBV5-1 and TRBJ2-3; D unclear. The V end lost 0 bases, the J end lost 0 bases, and 8 bases lay between the germline ends. CDR1 SGHRS and CDR2 YFSETQ come from the germline V gene. The CDR3 spans 15 residues. The CDR3 DNA reads TGCGCCAGCAGCTTGGCGCAATGGAGCACAGATACGCAGTATTTT. Its translation is CASSLAQWSTDTQYF.

The V and J genes are TRBV10-3 and TRBJ2-3; no clear D. Germline-derived CDR1 and CDR2 are ENHRY and SYGVKD. Deletions cut 3 bases from V and 4 bases from J, with 5 bases between. This CDR3 spans 12 amino acids. CDR3: CAISDRPDTQYF. DNA for the CDR3: TGTGCCATCAGTGACAGGCCAGATACGCAGTATTTT.

This clonotype was picked up a small number of times. The chain carries TRBV5-1 and TRBJ1-2; TRBD1 matches 7 bases. Germline loops: CDR1 SGHRS, CDR2 YFSETQ. The CDR3 has 16 residues. Germline trimming cut 0 bases from V and 2 bases from J; bases unmatched to any gene: 7. CDR3 amino acids: CASSLVPGGLNYGYTF. DNA for the CDR3: TGCGCCAGCAGCTTGGTACCAGGGGGACTCAACTATGGCTACACCTTC.

The V call is TRBV5-1, the J call TRBJ2-7; 9 nucleotides line up with TRBD1. V lost 0 bases and J lost 4; bases outside the gene matches: 5. The CDR3 is made up of 15 amino acids. The V gene's germline CDR1 is SGHRS and CDR2 YFSETQ. CDR3: CASSLVGQGWYEQYF. The CDR3 nucleotides are TGCGCCAGCAGCTTGGTGGGACAGGGCTGGTACGAGCAGTACTTC. The whole variable domain, remainder taken from reference TRBV5-1 and TRBJ2-7, is KAGVTQTPRYLIKTRGQQVTLSCSPISGHRSVSWYQQTPGQGLQFLFEYFSETQRNKGNFPGRFSGRQFSNSRSEMNVSTLELGDSALYLCASSLVGQGWYEQYFGPGTRLTVT.

This clonotype was seen a few times. CDR3 bases: TGTGCCAGCTCACCAGCAGGGTTGGGAGACGAAAAACTGTTTTTT. Translation gives CASSPAGLGDEKLFF. The V call is TRBV18, the J call TRBJ1-4, with D possibly matching TRBD1 (5 bases). Trimming left V 2 bases short and J 8 bases short, with 15 bases between. In germline, CDR1 is KGHSH, CDR2 LQKENI. The CDR3 totals 15 residues.

This clonotype came up many times. The chain carries TRBV12-3 or TRBV12-4 and TRBJ2-3, with a tentative D call TRBD2 (6 bases). The ends were cut back, 6 bases at V and 6 bases at J, with 13 bases in the middle. The CDR3 contains 13 residues. The CDR3 region is CASSTQGLDTQYF. The CDR3 bases are TGTGCCAGCAGCACCCAGGGACTGGATACGCAGTATTTT.

This chain joins TRBV7-9 and TRBJ2-1; D is unresolved. The CDR3 runs to 13 residues. With 3 bases removed from V and 5 bases from J, the gap between germline ends came to 8 bases. The germline V gene has CDR1 SEHNR and CDR2 FQNEAQ (reference sequence). This CDR3 is CASSLDKNNEQFF. The CDR3 DNA reads as TGTGCCAGCAGCTTGGATAAAAACAATGAGCAGTTCTTC.

The chain is built from TRBV7-9 and TRBJ2-5; no clear D. The CDR3 is 16 residues long. Germline-derived CDR1 and CDR2 are SEHNR and FQNEAQ (reference sequence). The V end was cut by 2 bases, the J end by 3 bases, with 16 bases between. CDR3 DNA: TGTGCCAGCAGCTTATCAGACACCCTCCCCGAAGAGACCCAGTACTTC. Protein product: CASSLSDTLPEETQYF.

This clonotype has just a few counts. The chain combines TRBV6-5 with TRBJ2-5; TRBD2 matches 10 bases. This CDR3 has 18 amino acids. The V gene end was trimmed by 0 bases and the J gene end by 1 base; junction bases not matched to a gene: 8. Looked up from germline, CDR1 is MNHEY and CDR2 is SVGAGI. CDR3 DNA sequence: TGTGCCAGCAGTTACTCGGGGCTAGCGGGAGCCACCCAAGAGACCCAGTACTTC. It specifies CASSYSGLAGATQETQYF.

CDR3 sequence: CASSFDPNYGYTF. The CDR3 DNA is TGTGCCAGCAGTTTTGATCCTAACTATGGCTACACCTTC. The chain combines TRBV27 with TRBJ1-2; the D is unclear. Germline values: CDR1 MNHEY, CDR2 SMNVEV (reference sequence). V was shortened by 3 bases and J by 0 bases, with 5 bases between the two germline ends. This CDR3 region has 13 residues.

This clonotype came up once. The chain links TRBV7-6 to TRBJ2-1; 10 bases are shared with TRBD2. Germline V gives CDR1 SGHVS, CDR2 FNYEAQ. Trimming removed 5 bases from V and 10 bases from J; junction bases left unmatched: 14. The CDR3 length is 16 residues. The CDR3 is CASSAGLAADSREQFF. CDR3 bases: TGTGCCAGCAGCGCCGGACTAGCGGCCGACTCGCGGGAGCAGTTCTTC.

This clonotype occurred a few times. The V gene is TRBV20-1, the J gene TRBJ1-1; maybe TRBD1 (6 bases). Per germline, CDR1 DFQATT and CDR2 SNEGSKA (reference sequence). The CDR3 has 14 residues. V lost 5 bases, J lost 1 base, and 14 bases lay in between. CDR3 in amino acids: CSAPGQGKNTEAFF. The CDR3 nucleotides are TGCAGTGCTCCGGGACAAGGAAAGAACACTGAAGCTTTCTTT.

V and J are TRBV6-1 and TRBJ2-1; D is ambiguous. This CDR3 spans 17 amino acids. The germline gives CDR1 MNHNS, CDR2 SASEGT. The V and J ends lost 5 bases and 6 bases respectively, with 23 bases between them. The CDR3 DNA reads TGTGCCAGCAGTCAAACCCTGACTGGCAGTTCCCCCAATGAGCAGTTCTTC. Protein sequence: CASSQTLTGSSPNEQFF.

In its sample, this clonotype was seen a few times. The chain has TRBV20-1 and TRBJ2-1; unclear D gene. This CDR3 region has 14 residues. Trimming stripped 3 bases from V and 0 bases from J, with 9 bases between. Germline V CDR1 and CDR2: DFQATT, SNEGSKA (reference sequence). CDR3 DNA sequence: TGCAGTGCTAGTGTACCGAGCTCCTACAATGAGCAGTTCTTC. This translates into CSASVPSSYNEQFF.

Regarding this clonotype: Given the absence of the conserved phenylalanine or tryptophan at the CDR3 end, a read error is likely. The V call is TRBV6-2 or TRBV6-3, the J call TRBJ1-6, with 10 nucleotides matching TRBD1. The CDR3 runs to 16 residues. Per germline, CDR1 MNHEY and CDR2 SVGEGT. Unmatched junction bases numbered 5, after V lost 5 bases and J lost 4 bases. DNA for the CDR3: TGTGCCAGCAGTCTCGGGACAGGGGTTTATAATTCACCCCTCCACTCT. It is translated as CASSLGTGVYNSPLHS.

This chain joins TRBV2 and TRBJ1-1; D remains ambiguous. V gave up 5 bases and J gave up 7 bases, with 11 bases separating them. The CDR3 is 12 residues long. The germline V gene encodes CDR1 SNHLY and CDR2 FYNNEI. CDR3 protein: CASSRIGVEAFF. DNA for the CDR3: TGTGCCAGCAGTCGTATCGGGGTTGAAGCTTTCTTT.

The chain links TRBV20-1 to TRBJ2-5; no firm D call. This CDR3 comprises 14 residues. The V and J ends lost 6 bases and 2 bases respectively, with 16 bases between them. The germline CDR1 and CDR2 sequences are DFQATT and SNEGSKA (reference sequence). The CDR3 coding sequence is TGCAGTGCCCCCCTAGGACCGACTCAAGAGACCCAGTACTTC. It encodes CSAPLGPTQETQYF.

This clonotype was counted a few times. The chain couples TRBV15 to TRBJ2-1; D is possibly TRBD1 (5 bases). Trimming pared 0 bases from V and 0 bases from J, leaving 15 bases between. CDR1 and CDR2 from the germline V gene are LNHNV and YYDKDF (reference sequence). The CDR3 is 18 amino acids. The CDR3 region is CATSRDPRTGSSYNEQFF. The CDR3 DNA reads as TGTGCCACCAGCAGAGATCCCCGAACAGGCAGCTCCTACAATGAGCAGTTCTTC. Drawing the rest from reference TRBV15 and TRBJ2-1, the complete variable domain is DAMVIQNPRYQVTQFGKPVTLSCSQTLNHNVMYWYQQKSSQAPKLLFHYYDKDFNNEADTPDNFQSRRPNTSFCFLDIRSPGLGDTAMYLCATSRDPRTGSSYNEQFFGPGTRLTVL.